The sequence of this T cell receptor (beta chain) was determined in a study of T cell clonality in common variable immunodeficiency. On this clone: Its antigen is not identified. The read ends 3 residues early relative to the CDR3; the germline J gene fills the gap.

This CDR3 is built from 16 residues. Looked up from germline, CDR1 is DFQATT and CDR2 is SNEGSKA (reference sequence). V was trimmed by 2 bases and J by 3 bases, leaving 20 bases between them. Whole-study findings and limits: Authors noted CVID clonality's cause needs subpopulation repertoire sequencing. TCRbeta clonality was increased in CVID versus healthy controls. In common variable immunodeficiency, TCR beta chains reportedly carried fewer deletions and N-nucleotide insertions.

Aged roughly 8 to 65 years, CVID subjects averaged around 40 years old. Blood samples were heparinized, about 4.5 to 8 ml per donor. Profiling relied on immunoSEQ multiplex PCR, and the TCRdb table lists in-frame clones only, not all of them. The table lists 15,000 to 25,000 clones, with no singletons. This chain joins TRBV20-1 and TRBJ2-7; the D gene is possibly TRBD1 (6 bases). The sample taken for sequencing was peripheral blood mononuclear cells. The sequence derives from a human donor with common variable immunodeficiency. The CDR3 bases that were read are TGCAGTGCTAGAACTACGGACAGTAAATCAATCTACGAG. As protein: CSARTTDSKSIYE. In full, the CDR3 is CSARTTDSKSIYEQYF.